These 22 T cell receptor beta chains share one sample of origin, sequenced in a study of identifying expanded T cells in peripheral blood. The assay was immunoSEQ multiplex PCR, and TCRdb's table has in-frame clones only and misses some. The table has 91,000 or so clones, 88% seen once; the top ten hold approximately 3.9%. The sample consisted of blood. The source is a person aged 18 to 75 in good health.

This clone has only a few counts. This sequence joins TRBV5-1 and TRBJ1-1; TRBD1 matches at 9 bases. In germline, CDR1 is SGHRS, CDR2 YFSETQ. The CDR3 is 15 residues long. V shed 3 bases and J 1 base; nucleotides not matched to a gene: 4. The CDR3 reads CASSSLGQGNTEAFF. In DNA, the CDR3 is TGCGCCAGCAGCTCCCTGGGACAGGGGAACACTGAAGCTTTCTTT.

The chain uses TRBV2 and TRBJ2-7; TRBD2 aligns across 11 bases. V gave up 5 bases and J gave up 6 bases; unmatched junction bases: 6. Germline loops: CDR1 SNHLY, CDR2 FYNNEI. The CDR3 has 14 amino acids. For the CDR3, the DNA is TGTGCCAGCAGTATGACTAGCGGGGATGGCGAGCAGTACTTC. Protein sequence: CASSMTSGDGEQYF.

The rearrangement uses TRBV19 and TRBJ2-1; a possible D gene is TRBD2 (5 bases). Trimming took 3 bases from V and 8 from J, leaving 11 bases between them. Germline CDR1 reads LNHDA; CDR2 reads SQIVND (reference sequence). This CDR3 is 13 amino acids long. CDR3 nucleotide sequence: TGTGCCAGTAGTATGGGTGGGAGAGATGAGCAGTTCTTC. Its translation is CASSMGGRDEQFF.

In its sample, this clone was seen a few times. The chain has TRBV11-2 and TRBJ1-2; no definite D call. Germline lookup yields CDR1 SGHAT and CDR2 FQNNGV. The CDR3 covers 12 residues. V dropped 4 bases and J dropped 8 bases, with 11 bases sitting between them. The chain's CDR3 is CASSSGSKGYTF. CDR3 sequence (DNA): TGTGCCAGCAGCTCAGGCTCAAAAGGCTACACCTTC.

V usage is TRBV2 and J usage is TRBJ2-7, with 10 positions matching TRBD1. The length of the CDR3 is 14 residues. The junction had 3 bases not matched to a gene; V was cut back by 4 bases and J by 3 bases. Germline V gene sequence: CDR1 SNHLY, CDR2 FYNNEI. This chain's CDR3 is CASSGGQGFYEQYF. DNA for the CDR3: TGTGCCAGCAGTGGGGGACAGGGGTTCTACGAGCAGTACTTC.

CDR3 DNA: TGTGCCAGCAGCCCCCGACGGGGCCAGGAAGCTTTCTTT. It translates to CASSPRRGQEAFF. The chain has TRBV11-2 and TRBJ1-1, with a possible D match to TRBD1 (5 bases). The V gene's germline CDR1 is SGHAT and CDR2 FQNNGV. The CDR3 runs to 13 residues. The ends were cut back, 5 bases at V and 8 bases at J, with 15 bases in the middle.

The gene calls are TRBV7-9 and TRBJ2-5, with D possibly TRBD2 on 7 matching bases. V was clipped by 5 bases and J by 4 bases, with 11 bases between them. The germline CDR1 and CDR2 sequences are SEHNR and FQNEAQ (reference sequence). The CDR3 runs 13 residues. The CDR3 DNA reads TGTGCCAGCAGCCCGAGGGGGGGAGAGACCCAGTACTTC. It specifies CASSPRGGETQYF.

In this sample, this clone turned up once. One end of the junction varies from germline; a read error may be responsible. The chain uses TRBV19 and TRBJ2-3; possibly TRBD1 for D (7 bases). CDR1 is LNHDA, CDR2 SQIVND, per germline (reference sequence). CDR3 size: 16 residues. CDR3 sequence: CASSMLRGPGTETQYF. CDR3 coding DNA: TGTGCCAGTAGTATGCTCCGGGGGCCAGGGACAGAAACGCAGTATTTT.

The V gene is TRBV30, the J gene TRBJ2-3, with D hard to call. Germline V gene data show CDR1 as GTSNPN and CDR2 as SVGIG (reference sequence). Trimming took off 2 bases at V and 3 bases at J, with 3 bases between the two ends. The CDR3 has 11 amino acids. In DNA form, the CDR3 reads TGTGCCTGGAGTAAAACAGATACGCAGTATTTT. Its protein is CAWSKTDTQYF.

This clone was found once. The rearrangement links TRBV4-1 to TRBJ2-2; D tentatively fits TRBD1 or TRBD2 (5 bases each). Germline CDR1 and CDR2: MGHRA and YSYEKL. The CDR3 covers 14 residues. V was pared by 1 base and J by 5 bases, with 8 bases between. The CDR3, as DNA: TGCGCCAGCAGCCAAGGGGGCGGGACCGGGGAGCTGTTTTTT. This codes for CASSQGGGTGELFF.

This chain uses TRBV5-1 with TRBJ2-3; TRBD2 might be the D (7 bases). Trimming stripped 0 bases from V and 3 bases from J, with 11 bases between. The CDR3 has 15 amino acids. Per germline, CDR1 SGHRS and CDR2 YFSETQ. In nucleotides, the CDR3 is TGCGCCAGCAGCTTGGAGGGGGGGCGGACAGATACGCAGTATTTT. This encodes CASSLEGGRTDTQYF.

The chain uses TRBV28 and TRBJ2-7; 10 bases are a match to TRBD2. The CDR3 runs 15 residues. V lost 5 bases to trimming and J lost 5 bases; unmatched junction nucleotides: 9. Per germline, CDR1 MDHEN and CDR2 SYDVKM. CDR3 in DNA: TGTGCCAGCAGTCTAGAAGCGGGAGGGCCCGACGAGCAGTACTTC. This encodes CASSLEAGGPDEQYF.

The DNA for the CDR3 is TGTGCCAGTGCTGCCGGGATAGGGGGGATTAATCAGCCCCAGCATTTT. Translation gives CASAAGIGGINQPQHF. This chain uses TRBV19 with TRBJ1-5; D perhaps matches TRBD1 (6 bases). The CDR3 consists of 16 residues. The V gene lost 8 bases and the J gene lost 4 bases, with 21 bases spanning the gap. CDR1 and CDR2 from the germline V gene are LNHDA and SQIVND (reference sequence).

The chain is built from TRBV28 and TRBJ2-3; 10 positions match TRBD2. CDR1 is MDHEN and CDR2 is SYDVKM in the germline V gene. With 2 bases clipped from V and 2 bases from J, the junction kept 7 bases outside the gene matches. The CDR3 spans 17 residues. DNA of the CDR3: TGTGCCAGCAGTTTACGTCTGCTAGCGGGAGACACAGATACGCAGTATTTT. It is translated as CASSLRLLAGDTDTQYF.

The CDR3 region has the DNA TGCAGCGTCGGGACAGGTTTCAACTATGGCTACACCTTC. Translated, it gives CSVGTGFNYGYTF. V gene TRBV29-1 combines with J gene TRBJ1-2; 8 bases line up with TRBD1. The V gene's germline CDR1 is SQVTM and CDR2 ANQGSEA. The CDR3 extends over 13 amino acids. Unmatched junction bases numbered 5, after V lost 6 bases and J lost 2 bases.

This chain connects TRBV7-2 to TRBJ2-5; 15 nucleotides align to TRBD2. This CDR3 has 16 residues. The trim removed 8 bases at V and 2 bases at J, leaving 6 bases unmatched. CDR1 is SGHTA and CDR2 is FQGNSA in the germline V gene. The CDR3 sequence: CASALGLAGGQETQYF. Here the CDR3 DNA reads TGTGCCAGCGCCCTTGGACTAGCGGGGGGGCAAGAGACCCAGTACTTC.

The chain joins TRBV4-1 to TRBJ2-1, with TRBD2 matching 9 bases. Trimming cost V 2 bases and J 0 bases; bases outside gene matches: 5. The CDR3 has 17 amino acids. Per germline, CDR1 MGHRA and CDR2 YSYEKL. CDR3 region: CASSQPRSGSSYNEQFF. CDR3 coding DNA: TGCGCCAGCAGCCAACCTCGTAGCGGGAGCTCCTACAATGAGCAGTTCTTC.

In its sample, this clone was seen once. The genes are TRBV28 and TRBJ2-7, with D unclear. The CDR3 has 13 residues. V was clipped by 4 bases and J by 1 base, with 8 bases between them. The germline V gene encodes CDR1 MDHEN and CDR2 SYDVKM. The CDR3 DNA reads as TGTGCCAGCAGTTCTGGCGTTTCCTACGAGCAGTACTTC. Amino acids: CASSSGVSYEQYF.

This chain uses TRBV7-2 with TRBJ2-5; 8 bases fit TRBD1. The V segment lost 5 bases and the J segment 4 bases; nucleotides outside the gene matches: 6. The CDR3 has 14 amino acids. Germline V CDR1 and CDR2: SGHTA, FQGNSA. The CDR3 DNA reads TGTGCCAGCAGCCCCCAGGGGGCGGGAGAGACCCAGTACTTC. It encodes CASSPQGAGETQYF.

The J gene is TRBJ2-7, the V gene TRBV4-1; D gene unclear. CDR1 is MGHRA and CDR2 is YSYEKL in the germline V gene. This CDR3 contains 14 residues. Trimming removed 2 bases at V and 5 bases at J, with 13 bases between. CDR3 in amino acids: CASSQPRAQHEQYF. DNA for the CDR3: TGCGCCAGCAGCCAACCTAGGGCTCAACACGAGCAGTACTTC.

The CDR3 DNA follows: TGCGCCAGCAGTCGGGGGACGGTTGCTTACGAGCAGTACTTC. Translation: CASSRGTVAYEQYF. V and J are TRBV5-1 and TRBJ2-7; tentatively, D is TRBD2 (6 bases). This CDR3 is built from 14 residues. Germline lookup yields CDR1 SGHRS and CDR2 YFSETQ. The V end was cut by 5 bases, the J end by 4 bases, with 16 bases between.

This chain uses TRBV11-2 with TRBJ2-5; a possible D gene is TRBD2 (7 bases). V was clipped by 5 bases and J by 9 bases, with 22 bases between them. Germline V gene lookup returns CDR1 SGHAT and CDR2 FQNNGV. This CDR3 region has 15 residues. CDR3 sequence: CASSPGIFWEGAQYF. The CDR3 nucleotides read TGTGCCAGCAGCCCCGGTATTTTTTGGGAGGGGGCCCAGTACTTC.